This entry is about one TCR beta chain. Its antigen is unknown. The method was immunoSEQ multiplex PCR; TCRdb's version includes in-frame clones alone and lacks a portion of them. The sample contains around 150,000 clones, 92% of which appear only once. The entry originates in a study of T cell responses to AZD1222 COVID-19 vaccine. V lost 6 bases and J lost 7; bases outside the gene matches: 6. Germline V lookup: CDR1 WNHNN, CDR2 SYGVQD (reference sequence). The CDR3 runs 13 residues. Study observations and caveats: Spike-specific TCR breadth rose after two AZD1222 doses, and depth rose as well.

The sequence derives from an adult who received the AZD1222 COVID-19 vaccine. The input for sequencing was peripheral blood, taken 28 days after the second AZD1222 dose. The V call is TRBV10-1, the J call TRBJ2-1, with TRBD2 identical over 7 bases. As DNA, the CDR3 is TGCGCCAGCAGGGCAAGCGGGACGAATGAGCAGTTCTTC. Amino acids: CASRASGTNEQFF.